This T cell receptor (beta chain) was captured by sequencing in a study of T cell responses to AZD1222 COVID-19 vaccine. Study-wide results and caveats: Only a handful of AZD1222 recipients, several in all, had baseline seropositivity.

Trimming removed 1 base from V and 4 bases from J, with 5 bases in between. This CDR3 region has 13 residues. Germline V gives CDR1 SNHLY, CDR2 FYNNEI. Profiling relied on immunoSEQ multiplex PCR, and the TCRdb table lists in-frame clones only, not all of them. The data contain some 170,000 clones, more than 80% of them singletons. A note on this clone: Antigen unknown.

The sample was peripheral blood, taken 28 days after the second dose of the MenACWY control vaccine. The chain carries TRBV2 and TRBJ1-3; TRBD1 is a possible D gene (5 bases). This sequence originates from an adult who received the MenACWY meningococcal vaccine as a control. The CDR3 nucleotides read TGTGCCAGCAGTGAAGACAGGGGAAACACCATATATTTT. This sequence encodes CASSEDRGNTIYF.